Detailed here is one T cell receptor (beta chain). Antigen specificity is unknown. Sequencing was performed with immunoSEQ multiplex PCR; in TCRdb, only in-frame clones are kept and a portion is missing. The data contain over 75,000 clones, 90% to 95% of them singletons. The sample originates from a study of OX40 agonist ivuxolimab in advanced cancers. Findings of the study overall: Partial responders dosed at 0.1-3.0 mg/kg displayed clonal expansion ranking among the lowest.

The clonotype comes from an adult with an advanced solid tumor such as melanoma, head and neck, liver or kidney cancer. Material: CD4+ or CD8+ T cells sorted from blood, obtained in a trial of the OX40 agonist ivuxolimab.

CDR3 region: CASSLAGQTEAFF. The CDR3 coding sequence is TGTGCCAGCAGCTTAGCTGGACAGACTGAAGCTTTCTTT. This rearrangement joins TRBV13 to TRBJ1-1; TRBD1 is a possible D gene (6 bases). Trimming took off 1 base at V and 5 bases at J, with 8 bases between the two ends. The germline gives CDR1 PRHDT, CDR2 FYEKMQ (reference sequence). This CDR3 region has 13 residues.